These T cell receptor beta chains were read from a single sample in a study of cytomegalovirus exposure and HLA in healthy donors. The data were produced by immunoSEQ multiplex PCR, yet TCRdb's version contains in-frame clones alone and is incomplete. The sample has roughly 160,000 clones; 65% to 85% are singletons. Sequenced input: PBMCs. The receptors were sampled from a woman in her thirties in good health and CMV-seropositive. Each CDR3 is given with its conserved first and last residue. Each record gives: J gene, clone size, D gene, V gene, CDR3 DNA, CDR3 protein. A D gene is named only where the DNA matches it firmly. Only some rows state a clone size, as once, few, many or a class for expanded clones.

>TRBJ1-2|.|.|TRBV9
TGTGCCAGCAGCCTAAGGCCTCAGGGATCCTATGGCTACACCTTC
CASSLRPQGSYGYTF
>TRBJ2-7|.|.|TRBV7-2
TGTGCCAGCAGCCTATACCGCTACGAGCAGTACTTC
CASSLYRYEQYF
>TRBJ2-2|.|.|TRBV11-2
TGTGCCAGCAGCCCCCTAGGGAACACCGGGGAGCTGTTTTTT
CASSPLGNTGELFF
>TRBJ2-2|.|.|TRBV6-1
TGTGCCAGCAGTGAAACCACAGGGATGAACACCGGGGAGCTGTTTTTT
CASSETTGMNTGELFF
>TRBJ2-2|once|.|TRBV5-5
TGTGCCAGCAGCTTGGCGGCCAGGCCGAACACCGGGGAGCTGTTTTTT
CASSLAARPNTGELFF
>TRBJ2-5|.|.|TRBV4-1
TGCGCCAGCAGCCACCCGGATGGCAGGGGGGACCAAGAGACCCAGTACTTC
CASSHPDGRGDQETQYF
>TRBJ1-4|.|TRBD1|TRBV18
TGTGCCAGCTCACCCGCCGCGGGACAGCCTAATGAAAAACTGTTTTTT
CASSPAAGQPNEKLFF
>TRBJ2-2|.|.|TRBV11-3
TGTGCCAGCAGCGCGGGACCGAACACCGGGGAGCTGTTTTTT
CASSAGPNTGELFF
>TRBJ1-4|.|TRBD1|TRBV19
TGTGCCAGTAGTGTGGGACAGGGCCTAGAAAAACTGTTTTTT
CASSVGQGLEKLFF
>TRBJ2-1|.|TRBD2|TRBV29-1
TGCAGCGTTGTGGGACTAGCGGGGGTCTCGTACAATGAGCAGTTCTTC
CSVVGLAGVSYNEQFF
>TRBJ1-3|.|TRBD1|TRBV28
TGTGCCAGTCGGGACAGCTCTGGAAACACCATATATTTT
CASRDSSGNTIYF
>TRBJ1-2|.|.|TRBV7-9
TGTGCCAGCAGCTCGACAGGACCTCTCTATGGCTACACCTTC
CASSSTGPLYGYTF
>TRBJ2-7|.|.|TRBV4-2
TGTGCCAGCAGCCAAGAAACGCCTAGCTACGAGCAGTACTTC
CASSQETPSYEQYF
>TRBJ2-5|few|.|TRBV27
TGTGCCAGCAGTCAAATCGACAGAGCCCAAGAGACCCAGTACTTC
CASSQIDRAQETQYF